Below are 27 T cell receptor beta chains sequenced from a single sample in a study of cytomegalovirus exposure and HLA in healthy donors. Primers for the PCR totalled 60 Vbeta and 13 Jbeta. The data were produced by immunoSEQ multiplex PCR, yet TCRdb's version contains in-frame clones alone and is incomplete. There are under 200,000 clones in the sample; about 63% occur only once, and around 3% lies in the top ten. Input material: PBMCs. The receptors stem from a woman aged 40 to 50 in good health and CMV-seropositive.

The chain has TRBV2 and TRBJ1-2, with 7 bases lining up with TRBD1. CDR1 is SNHLY and CDR2 is FYNNEI in the germline V gene. The V and J ends lost 6 bases and 5 bases, in that order; junction bases with no gene match: 3. This CDR3 is 12 amino acids long. CDR3: CASREGQYGYTF. DNA for the CDR3: TGTGCCAGCAGGGAGGGACAGTATGGCTACACCTTC.

This clone was counted between two and nine times. The chain employs TRBV5-1 and TRBJ2-1; D remains unclear. Germline CDR1 and CDR2: SGHRS and YFSETQ. Trimming cost V 0 bases and J 4 bases, with 11 bases left between them. This CDR3 region has 15 residues. CDR3 DNA: TGCGCCAGCAGCTTGGCCGGTTTTGGTTACAATGAGCAGTTCTTC. It codes for CASSLAGFGYNEQFF.

This chain joins TRBV5-1 and TRBJ1-1; D is undetermined. In germline, CDR1 is SGHRS, CDR2 YFSETQ. This CDR3 is 14 amino acids long. Trimming left V 0 bases short and J 2 bases short, with 8 bases between. For the CDR3, the DNA is TGCGCCAGCAGCTTGGATTCAGGAAACACTGAAGCTTTCTTT. This encodes CASSLDSGNTEAFF.

To note about this clone: At one end the junction does not follow the germline gene, possibly because of a read error. The V gene is TRBV4-3, the J gene TRBJ2-5; maybe TRBD1 (6 bases). The CDR3 contains 14 residues. Germline-derived CDR1 and CDR2 are LGHNA and YSLEER. CDR3 protein: CASSQDRGGYISNF. For the CDR3, the DNA is TGCGCCAGCAGCCAAGATCGAGGGGGTTATATATCGAACTTC.

The V and J genes are TRBV2 and TRBJ1-5; D may be TRBD1 (5 bases). Trimming stripped 6 bases from V and 5 bases from J, with 14 bases between. Germline V gene lookup returns CDR1 SNHLY and CDR2 FYNNEI. CDR3 length: 14 amino acids. The CDR3 sequence: CASSPISRDQPQHF. DNA of the CDR3: TGTGCCAGCAGCCCTATTTCCAGGGATCAGCCCCAGCATTTT. The full variable domain, in which reference TRBV2 and TRBJ1-5 provide the parts outside the CDR3, is EPEVTQTPSHQVTQMGQEVILRCVPISNHLYFYWYRQILGQKVEFLVSFYNNEISEKSEIFDDQFSVERPDGSNFTLKIRSTKLEDSAMYFCASSPISRDQPQHFGDGTRLSIL.

The rearrangement links TRBV29-1 to TRBJ1-2, with D perhaps matching TRBD1 (6 bases). The CDR3 length is 14 residues. Trimming stripped 8 bases from V and 6 bases from J, with 22 bases between. The germline gives CDR1 SQVTM, CDR2 ANQGSEA. The CDR3 here is CSFSPPAGEDGYTF. The CDR3 DNA reads TGCAGCTTTTCTCCCCCGGCAGGGGAAGATGGCTACACCTTC.

The V and J genes are TRBV9 and TRBJ2-2, with D hard to call. V gave up 0 bases and J gave up 5 bases, with 5 bases separating them. Germline V lookup: CDR1 SGDLS, CDR2 YYNGEE. There are 13 residues in the CDR3. CDR3 nucleotide sequence: TGTGCCAGCAGCGTAGGACTTACCGGGGAGCTGTTTTTT. This codes for CASSVGLTGELFF.

The count of this clone is one. This chain uses TRBV5-1 with TRBJ2-7; perhaps TRBD1 as D (7 bases). The V gene lost 3 bases and the J gene lost 2 bases, with 15 bases spanning the gap. The CDR3 runs 15 residues. Germline V lookup: CDR1 SGHRS, CDR2 YFSETQ. CDR3 region: CASSSTGDLPYEQYF. In DNA, the CDR3 is TGCGCCAGCAGCTCAACAGGGGACTTACCCTACGAGCAGTACTTC.

The chain has TRBV18 and TRBJ1-1, with unresolved D. The ends were cut back, 2 bases at V and 2 bases at J, with 15 bases in the middle. The CDR3 spans 16 residues. Germline V gene sequence: CDR1 KGHSH, CDR2 LQKENI. CDR3: CASSPIELHSNTEAFF. The CDR3, as DNA: TGTGCCAGCTCACCAATCGAACTACACTCAAACACTGAAGCTTTCTTT.

A few counts support this clone. The V and J genes are TRBV6-1 and TRBJ1-1; 7 nucleotides line up with TRBD1. This CDR3 spans 13 amino acids. J lost 1 base, V lost 11 bases, and 7 bases had no gene match. Germline V gene sequence: CDR1 MNHNS, CDR2 SASEGT. Written as DNA, the CDR3 is TGTGCCGGACTGAGACAGGGGAACACTGAAGCTTTCTTT. It encodes CAGLRQGNTEAFF.

The V call is TRBV18, the J call TRBJ2-3, with 11 bases that match TRBD2. This CDR3 spans 12 amino acids. Germline V gene sequence: CDR1 KGHSH, CDR2 LQKENI. V lost 3 bases, J lost 13 bases, and 3 bases stayed unmatched. The CDR3 is CASSPTSGGEYF. The CDR3, as DNA: TGTGCCAGCTCACCCACTAGCGGGGGCGAGTATTTT.

The chain couples TRBV7-9 to TRBJ2-7; 8 positions agree with TRBD2. The trim removed 5 bases at V and 9 bases at J, leaving 12 bases unmatched. The germline V gene has CDR1 SEHNR and CDR2 FQNEAQ (reference sequence). This CDR3 region has 14 residues. CDR3 residues: CASSRGTRGFRQYF. CDR3 DNA sequence: TGTGCCAGCAGCCGCGGGACTAGGGGTTTCCGGCAGTACTTC.

The chain couples TRBV19 to TRBJ2-7; D unresolved. The CDR3 has 15 amino acids. V was pared by 1 base and J by 0 bases, with 10 bases between. CDR1 and CDR2 from the germline V gene are LNHDA and SQIVND (reference sequence). As DNA, the CDR3 is TGTGCCAGTAGTATAGCGACACCGACCTCCTACGAGCAGTACTTC. Encoded protein: CASSIATPTSYEQYF.

This chain connects TRBV10-3 to TRBJ1-2, with D hard to call. CDR1 is ENHRY, CDR2 SYGVKD, per germline. Trimming took 4 bases from V and 0 from J, leaving 9 bases between them. The CDR3 sequence is 14 residues long. In nucleotides, the CDR3 is TGTGCCATCAGTGGGTATCCTACTAACTATGGCTACACCTTC. Protein: CAISGYPTNYGYTF.

This chain uses TRBV4-1 with TRBJ1-2; 10 bases are a match to TRBD1. V lost 3 bases, J lost 4 bases, and 5 bases stayed unmatched. The CDR3 spans 15 residues. The germline CDR1 and CDR2 sequences are MGHRA and YSYEKL. The CDR3 bases are TGCGCCAGCAGCCAGCGACAGGGGGCAGGCTATGGCTACACCTTC. It yields the protein CASSQRQGAGYGYTF.

The chain combines TRBV18 with TRBJ1-1; 10 bases align to TRBD1. J gave up 0 bases and V 4 bases, and 5 bases lay outside the gene matches. The CDR3 contains 16 residues. CDR1 and CDR2 (germline): KGHSH, LQKENI. The CDR3 DNA reads as TGTGCCAGCTCACTGGGACAGGGGATTCTGAACACTGAAGCTTTCTTT. Translated: CASSLGQGILNTEAFF.

The genes are TRBV28 and TRBJ2-7, with TRBD2 matching 15 bases. Germline V CDR1 and CDR2: MDHEN, SYDVKM. The CDR3 consists of 15 residues. V lost 4 bases, J lost 6 bases, and 4 bases stayed unmatched. CDR3 loop: CASSSGLAGGAEQYF. Here the CDR3 DNA reads TGTGCCAGCAGTTCGGGACTAGCGGGAGGCGCCGAGCAGTACTTC.

This clone was observed a few times. The genes are TRBV7-2 and TRBJ2-7; the match to TRBD2 covers 7 bases. From germline, CDR1 is SGHTA and CDR2 FQGNSA. This CDR3 spans 16 amino acids. V was pared by 1 base and J by 2 bases, with 8 bases of the junction left unmatched. Here the CDR3 reads CASSLGGAGETYEQYF. The CDR3, as DNA: TGTGCCAGCAGCTTAGGAGGGGCGGGAGAGACCTACGAGCAGTACTTC.

This clone was seen only once. This chain uses TRBV4-2 with TRBJ2-7, with TRBD1 matching over 7 bases. From germline, CDR1 is LGHNA and CDR2 YNFKEQ. The J segment lost 1 base and the V segment lost 3 bases, leaving 6 bases of the junction unmatched. This CDR3 has 15 amino acids. In DNA form, the CDR3 reads TGTGCCAGCAGCCACCCCGGACAGGCGTCCTACGAGCAGTACTTC. Its protein is CASSHPGQASYEQYF.

As for this clone: Relative to the germline gene, one junction end is altered; a read error may explain this. V usage is TRBV14 and J usage is TRBJ1-2; TRBD1 is a possible D gene (5 bases). This CDR3 has 14 residues. Germline V CDR1 and CDR2: SGHDN, FVKESK. The CDR3 sequence: CASSRIRATYGYPF. In DNA, the CDR3 is TGTGCCAGCAGCCGGATCAGGGCTACCTATGGCTACCCCTTC.

The chain links TRBV7-8 to TRBJ1-4; 7 bases are shared with TRBD1. The junction had 8 bases not matched to a gene; V was cut back by 5 bases and J by 8 bases. The germline V gene has CDR1 SGHVS and CDR2 FQNEAQ. The CDR3 has 14 residues. The CDR3 spells CASSPRTGREKLFF. The CDR3 DNA reads TGTGCCAGCAGCCCCCGGACAGGACGGGAAAAACTGTTTTTT.

V and J are TRBV28 and TRBJ1-5, with a weak D call TRBD1 (6 bases). The V end lost 6 bases, the J end lost 3 bases, and 15 bases lay between the germline ends. The CDR3 sequence is 15 residues long. The germline gives CDR1 MDHEN, CDR2 SYDVKM. DNA of the CDR3: TGTGCCAGCAGACCTATCAGGGGCTACAATCAGCCCCAGCATTTT. Its translation is CASRPIRGYNQPQHF.

The CDR3 sequence is CASSARQGGTEAFF. CDR3 in DNA: TGTGCCAGCAGCGCCAGACAGGGCGGCACTGAAGCTTTCTTT. This chain connects TRBV9 to TRBJ1-1; 7 positions agree with TRBD1. There are 14 residues in the CDR3. Trimming removed 3 bases from V and 4 bases from J; junction bases left unmatched: 6. Germline CDR1 is SGDLS and CDR2 is YYNGEE.

The chain links TRBV10-3 to TRBJ1-2, with D possibly matching TRBD1 (6 bases). The CDR3 extends over 13 amino acids. V lost 2 bases, J lost 8 bases, and 12 bases lay in between. Germline V gives CDR1 ENHRY, CDR2 SYGVKD. The DNA for the CDR3 is TGTGCCATCAGTGAGGAGCAGGGGCTCGGCTACACCTTC. Its protein product is CAISEEQGLGYTF.

In this sample, this clone turned up once. V gene TRBV28 combines with J gene TRBJ1-5; 7 bases map to TRBD1. Trimming cost V 7 bases and J 1 base; bases outside gene matches: 10. The CDR3 runs 16 residues. CDR1 MDHEN and CDR2 SYDVKM come from the germline V gene. The CDR3: CASKGDRDRSNQPQHF. As DNA, the CDR3 is TGTGCCAGCAAGGGGGACAGAGATCGGAGCAATCAGCCCCAGCATTTT.

About this clone: A junction end diverges from the germline sequence, so it may reflect a read error. The rearrangement links TRBV7-2 to TRBJ1-5; the D is unclear. Germline CDR1 SGHTA, CDR2 FQGNSA. CDR3 size: 15 residues. The chain's CDR3 is CASSLTGNSNQPQNF. CDR3 sequence (DNA): TGTGCCAGCAGCTTAACGGGGAATAGCAATCAGCCCCAGAATTTT.

This clone was counted between two and nine times. J is TRBJ2-5 and V is TRBV18; 11 bases agree with TRBD2. After removal of 3 bases from V and 0 bases from J, the junction contained 0 bases not matched to a gene. The germline V gene encodes CDR1 KGHSH and CDR2 LQKENI. The CDR3 is 15 residues long. In DNA, the CDR3 is TGTGCCAGCTCACCGGGACTAGCGGACCAAGAGACCCAGTACTTC. Translation: CASSPGLADQETQYF.